A selection of T cell receptor beta chains follows, all from one sample in a study of shared clonotypes between healthy human individuals. TCRdb's table, derived via immunoSEQ multiplex PCR, lists solely in-frame clones and lacks some. Seen here are roughly 530,000 clones, about 96% observed once, and the top ten hold 0.06%. Source material: naive CD4+ T cells sorted from blood. The receptors were gathered from a woman in her twenties or thirties in good health. CDR3s include the opening cysteine and the closing phenylalanine or tryptophan. Fields, in order: V gene, clone size, D gene, J gene, CDR3 protein, CDR3 DNA. D genes are given only for firm matches. Size is omitted from some rows. Given values are once, few, many or a class for expanded clones.

>TRBV7-3|-|TRBD2|TRBJ2-1
CASSLGPSLAGPPYNEQFF
TGTGCCAGCAGCTTAGGCCCCTCATTAGCGGGACCCCCCTACAATGAGCAGTTCTTC
>TRBV6-5|-|-|TRBJ2-2
CASSYGHGDTGELFF
TGTGCCAGCAGTTACGGTCACGGGGACACCGGGGAGCTGTTTTTT
>TRBV28|-|-|TRBJ1-1
CASTTTGSGAFF
TGTGCCAGCACCACGACAGGCTCCGGAGCTTTCTTT
>TRBV7-2|once|-|TRBJ2-7
CASSFGTHGPYEQYF
TGTGCCAGCAGCTTTGGGACACACGGTCCCTACGAGCAGTACTTC
>TRBV6-1|-|TRBD1|TRBJ2-7
CASSEMVGGVYEQYF
TGTGCCAGCAGTGAAATGGTAGGGGGCGTGTACGAGCAGTACTTC
>TRBV5-1|-|-|TRBJ1-3
CASSFGQGLYSGNTIYF
TGCGCCAGCAGCTTTGGCCAGGGTCTCTACTCTGGAAACACCATATATTTT
>TRBV2|-|-|TRBJ2-1
CASTGQRVNEQFF
TGTGCCAGCACCGGGCAGCGGGTAAATGAGCAGTTCTTC
>TRBV29-1|-|TRBD2|TRBJ2-1
CSVDSLAGTGEQFF
TGCAGCGTTGATTCGCTAGCGGGAACGGGCGAGCAGTTCTTC
>TRBV5-1|once|-|TRBJ2-7
CASSWADRDIPHEQYF
TGCGCCAGCAGCTGGGCTGACCGGGACATCCCCCACGAGCAGTACTTC
>TRBV5-5|-|-|TRBJ2-7
CASSLGPNYEQYF
TGTGCCAGCAGCTTGGGACCCAACTACGAGCAGTACTTC
>TRBV5-1|-|-|TRBJ1-5
CASSLAGRGPDQPQHF
TGCGCCAGCAGCTTGGCCGGACGGGGGCCGGATCAGCCCCAGCATTTT
>TRBV11-2|-|-|TRBJ2-7
CASSATGNYEQYF
TGTGCCAGCAGCGCAACAGGGAACTACGAGCAGTACTTC
>TRBV30|-|-|TRBJ1-4
CAGEATNEKLFF
TGTGCCGGCGAAGCAACTAATGAAAAACTGTTTTTT
>TRBV5-4|-|-|TRBJ2-2
CASSFPAKTGELFF
TGTGCCAGCAGCTTTCCGGCCAAAACCGGGGAGCTGTTTTTT
>TRBV2|once|TRBD1|TRBJ1-6
CASNGQGLDNSPLHF
TGTGCCAGCAATGGACAGGGGTTAGACAATTCACCCCTCCACTTT
>TRBV10-1|-|TRBD1|TRBJ2-6
CASQAGTATGANVLTF
TGCGCCAGTCAAGCAGGGACAGCCACTGGGGCCAACGTCCTGACTTTC
>TRBV14|-|-|TRBJ2-5
CASSRSWTAQETQYF
TGTGCCAGCAGCCGAAGTTGGACAGCCCAAGAGACCCAGTACTTC
>TRBV19|-|TRBD2|TRBJ2-2
CASGRQENTGELFF
TGTGCCAGCGGGAGGCAGGAGAACACCGGGGAGCTGTTTTTT
>TRBV19|-|-|TRBJ1-4
CASSPRDVGNEKLFF
TGTGCCAGTAGTCCCCGGGACGTCGGAAATGAAAAACTGTTTTTT
>TRBV4-1|-|-|TRBJ2-1
CASSQSEGNEQFF
TGCGCCAGCAGCCAATCTGAGGGCAATGAGCAGTTCTTC
>TRBV4-1|-|-|TRBJ2-1
CASSQVLQDEQFF
TGCGCCAGCAGCCAAGTGCTGCAGGATGAGCAGTTCTTC
>TRBV28|-|-|TRBJ1-2
CASRPRGQVYYGYTF
TGTGCCAGCAGACCCCGGGGCCAAGTCTACTATGGCTACACCTTC
>TRBV7-8|-|TRBD2|TRBJ2-1
CASSIFSGSEQFF
TGTGCCAGCAGCATCTTTAGCGGGTCGGAGCAGTTCTTC
>TRBV10-2|-|-|TRBJ1-4
CASSERARRLFF
TGCGCCAGCAGTGAACGGGCCCGCCGACTGTTTTTT
>TRBV6-1|-|-|TRBJ1-1
CASSGMRGGTEAFF
TGTGCCAGCAGTGGAATGAGGGGAGGCACTGAAGCTTTCTTT
>TRBV27|-|TRBD1|TRBJ1-4
CASSTTRTGWEKLFF
TGTGCCAGCAGTACCACTCGGACAGGGTGGGAAAAACTGTTTTTT
>TRBV6-4|-|-|TRBJ2-2
CATQTVGHTGELFF
TGTGCCACCCAGACCGTCGGTCACACCGGGGAGCTGTTTTTT
>TRBV19|-|-|TRBJ2-2
CASSKRVSGELFF
TGTGCCAGTAGCAAAAGGGTATCCGGGGAGCTGTTTTTT
>TRBV19|-|-|TRBJ1-2
CASTLSGTMNYGYTF
TGTGCCAGTACCCTTTCCGGGACGATGAACTATGGCTACACCTTC
>TRBV14|-|TRBD1|TRBJ2-3
CASRPAIGTGSADTQYF
TGTGCCAGCAGACCAGCTATTGGGACAGGGAGTGCAGATACGCAGTATTTT
>TRBV11-2|-|TRBD2|TRBJ2-3
CASSFQLAGGDTQYF
TGTGCCAGCAGCTTCCAACTAGCGGGAGGAGATACGCAGTATTTT
>TRBV27|-|TRBD2|TRBJ2-6
CASSLSNGGSSGANVLTF
TGTGCCAGCAGTTTATCAAACGGGGGGAGCTCTGGGGCCAACGTCCTGACTTTC
>TRBV18|-|-|TRBJ2-7
CASSPQESLNEQYF
TGTGCCAGCTCCCCTCAAGAGTCCCTCAACGAGCAGTACTTC